These 18 T cell receptor beta chains were sequenced from one sample in a study of T cell clonality in common variable immunodeficiency. Some clones are missing from TCRdb's copy, which holds only in-frame ones; the method was immunoSEQ multiplex PCR. The profile covers some 52,000 clones, none occurring a single time. Source material: peripheral blood mononuclear cells. The receptor set was obtained from a person between 18 and 75 years old in good health.

This clone was counted many times. The read ends 3 residues before the CDR3 terminus; that terminus is restored from the germline J gene. The J gene is TRBJ2-5, the V gene TRBV19; weak D call: TRBD2 (7 bases). Trimming removed 7 bases from V and 5 bases from J, with 20 bases in between. CDR1 and CDR2 from the germline V gene are LNHDA and SQIVND (reference sequence). The CDR3 covers 15 residues. CDR3 in amino acids: CASTSGGQGWETQYF. CDR3 bases read: TGTGCCAGTACCTCCGGGGGGCAGGGGTGGGAGACC.

This clone was observed many times. Sequencing ends 3 residues short of the CDR3 end; the germline J gene provides the rest. The chain links TRBV5-5 to TRBJ2-7; a weak D match, TRBD1 (5 bases). Germline assignment: CDR1 SGHKS and CDR2 YYEKEE (reference sequence). V was shortened by 1 base and J by 2 bases, with 10 bases between the two germline ends. The CDR3 is 14 amino acids. The CDR3 reads CASSLLSDTYEQYF. The sequenced part of the CDR3 DNA is TGTGCCAGCAGCTTGTTGTCGGACACCTACGAG.

This clone was observed at least ten times. The CDR3 region is CASTTQGEFSYEQYF. The part of the CDR3 DNA that was read is TGTGCCAGCACCACGCAGGGGGAATTTTCCTACGAG. V usage is TRBV11-3 and J usage is TRBJ2-7; 7 bases map to TRBD1. The read ends 3 residues shy of where the CDR3 ends; the end is completed using the germline J gene. The V gene's germline CDR1 is SGHNT and CDR2 YENEEA. After removal of 7 bases from V and 1 base from J, the junction contained 10 bases not matched to a gene. CDR3 length: 15 residues.

A remark on this clone: With the read ending 3 residues before the CDR3 end, the germline J gene is used to fill in that end. The chain combines TRBV2 with TRBJ1-4; 12 bases map to TRBD1. The V gene's germline CDR1 is SNHLY and CDR2 FYNNEI. This CDR3 region has 16 residues. V shed 4 bases and J 8 bases; nucleotides not matched to a gene: 8. The part of the CDR3 DNA that was read is TGTGCCAGCAGTGGCGGGACAGGGGGCAATGGGGAAAAA. It yields the protein CASSGGTGGNGEK. The full CDR3 sequence reads CASSGGTGGNGEKLFF.

This clone was recorded many times. The CDR3 end is not reached by the read, which stops 3 residues before it; the germline J gene fills it in. The rearrangement links TRBV11-2 to TRBJ2-1; 7 nucleotides line up with TRBD1. J was trimmed by 4 bases and V by 5 bases; bases with no gene match: 5. The CDR3 totals 14 residues. Germline CDR1 reads SGHAT; CDR2 reads FQNNGV. The CDR3 loop reads CASSPDRLYNEQFF. The part of the CDR3 DNA that was read is TGTGCCAGCAGCCCGGACAGGTTATACAATGAG.

There are a few counts of this clone. The sequenced part of the CDR3 DNA is TGTGCCAGCAGCTTACATGGACAGAGCTCTGGGGCCAACGTC. It is translated as CASSLHGQSSGANV. The full CDR3 sequence reads CASSLHGQSSGANVLTF. V usage is TRBV7-3 and J usage is TRBJ2-6; tentative D call: TRBD1 (6 bases). The read ends 3 residues early relative to the CDR3; the germline J gene fills the gap. The V end lost 2 bases, the J end lost 0 bases, and 11 bases lay between the germline ends. This CDR3 spans 17 amino acids. From germline, CDR1 is SGHTA and CDR2 FQGTGA.

This clone turned up a few times. An end of the junction differs from the germline gene, which may be a read error. The DNA read from the CDR3 is TGTGCTAGCAGCTTAGCCTCAGTCGGACTAGCAGCAGAGACC. This translates into CASSLASVGLAAET. The CDR3 in full is CASSLASVGLAAETQYF. V and J are TRBV7-7 and TRBJ2-5; 8 bases are shared with TRBD2. The read finishes 3 residues shy of the CDR3 end, and the germline J gene is used to complete it. In germline, CDR1 is SSHAT, CDR2 FNYEAQ (reference sequence). This CDR3 has 17 residues.

With respect to this clone: Read coverage stops 3 residues before the CDR3 terminus; the germline J gene supplies the remainder. The rearrangement links TRBV6-1 to TRBJ1-2; 8 bases match TRBD1. This CDR3 contains 16 residues. Germline V gives CDR1 MNHNS, CDR2 SASEGT. The covered CDR3 bases are TGTGCCAGCAGTGAACAGGGGGCGAGGATCACAGATACC. Amino acid sequence: CASSEQGARITDT. In full, the CDR3 reads CASSEQGARITDTYTF.

This clone has a handful of counts. The CDR3 sequence is CASSIVGLAEYNEQFF. The part of the CDR3 DNA that was read is TGTGCCAGTAGTATAGTGGGACTAGCGGAGTACAATGAG. V is TRBV19 and J is TRBJ2-1, with 11 bases lining up with TRBD2. The CDR3 extends 3 residues past the end of the read, so its final part is completed from the germline J gene. The CDR3 has 16 amino acids. Germline lookup yields CDR1 LNHDA and CDR2 SQIVND (reference sequence). V was clipped by 1 base and J by 4 bases; unmatched bases: 3.

This clone was detected ten times or more. The CDR3 extends 3 residues past the end of the read, so its final part is completed from the germline J gene. This chain links TRBV20-1 with TRBJ2-5, with 7 positions matching TRBD2. The CDR3 length is 15 residues. Germline-derived CDR1 and CDR2 are DFQATT and SNEGSKA (reference sequence). The J segment lost 1 base and the V segment lost 6 bases, leaving 11 bases of the junction unmatched. CDR3 residues: CSAQPPGLLQETQYF. The CDR3 DNA, read in part, is TGCAGTGCCCAACCCCCGGGACTACTCCAAGAGACC.

This clone was detected ten times or more. The read finishes 3 residues shy of the CDR3 end, and the germline J gene is used to complete it. The chain recombines TRBV27 with TRBJ2-3; 9 bases are shared with TRBD1. V shed 8 bases and J 6 bases; nucleotides not matched to a gene: 9. The germline V gene has CDR1 MNHEY and CDR2 SMNVEV (reference sequence). The CDR3 is 14 amino acids. CDR3 region: CASAGTGTWDTQYF. The CDR3 DNA, read in part, is TGTGCCAGCGCCGGGACAGGGACATGGGATACG.

This clone was seen repeatedly, ten times or more. The observed sequence ends 3 residues before the CDR3 terminus, with the missing tail filled in from the germline J gene. The J gene is TRBJ2-7, the V gene TRBV5-6; no reliable D call. CDR1 and CDR2 (germline): SGHDT, YYEEEE. Trimming shortened V by 2 bases and J by 4 bases, and 7 bases separated the two germline ends. The CDR3 contains 12 residues. CDR3 region: CASSLGEYEQYF. The DNA read from the CDR3 is TGTGCCAGCAGCTTAGGTGAATACGAG.

This clone was recorded at least ten times. The CDR3 end lies 3 residues beyond the end of the read and is filled in from the germline J gene. The chain links TRBV20-1 to TRBJ2-7; 7 nucleotides line up with TRBD2. J gave up 3 bases and V 3 bases, and 8 bases lay outside the gene matches. CDR3 length: 14 residues. Germline V gene sequence: CDR1 DFQATT, CDR2 SNEGSKA (reference sequence). CDR3 residues: CSASEAGWSYEQYF. Incomplete CDR3 DNA: TGCAGTGCTAGTGAAGCGGGATGGAGCTACGAG.

This clone was seen at least ten times. The read finishes 3 residues shy of the CDR3 end, and the germline J gene is used to complete it. The chain carries TRBV9 and TRBJ1-3; TRBD1 might be the D (6 bases). The CDR3 consists of 15 residues. Germline CDR1 and CDR2: SGDLS and YYNGEE. Trimming removed 0 bases at V and 0 bases at J, with 7 bases between. The CDR3 bases that were read are TGTGCCAGCAGCGTAGACAGGGACTCTGGAAACACC. Amino acid sequence: CASSVDRDSGNT. The whole CDR3 protein is CASSVDRDSGNTIYF.

This clone was picked up many times. The DNA ends 3 residues before the CDR3 does, and the rest of the CDR3 is filled in from the germline J gene. The rearrangement links TRBV20-1 to TRBJ2-7; D not resolved. The CDR3 has 13 residues. CDR1 and CDR2 (germline): DFQATT, SNEGSKA (reference sequence). V lost 3 bases to trimming and J lost 3 bases, with 12 bases between them. The sequenced part of the CDR3 DNA is TGCAGTGCTAGGCCCTCAGGAATCTACGAG. The encoded protein is CSARPSGIYE. The entire CDR3 protein reads CSARPSGIYEQYF.

To note about this clone: The read gets to within 3 residues of the CDR3 end, and the germline J gene fills in the rest. The gene calls are TRBV2 and TRBJ2-1; 14 positions match TRBD2. Germline CDR1 SNHLY, CDR2 FYNNEI. This CDR3 spans 17 amino acids. V dropped 3 bases and J dropped 1; count of bases not matched to a gene: 2. Partial CDR3 DNA: TGTGCCAGCAGTGAGACTAGCGGGAGGGGATCCTACAATGAG. Its translation is CASSETSGRGSYNE. The entire CDR3 protein is CASSETSGRGSYNEQFF.

Many counts were recorded for this clone. The read ends 3 residues before the CDR3 terminus; that terminus is restored from the germline J gene. The chain joins TRBV20-1 to TRBJ2-7; 8 bases line up with TRBD1. CDR1 DFQATT and CDR2 SNEGSKA come from the germline V gene (reference sequence). The trim removed 6 bases at V and 2 bases at J, leaving 6 bases unmatched. The CDR3 consists of 13 residues. CDR3 sequence reads: CSARDRTTYEQYF. The sequenced CDR3 bases are TGCAGTGCCCGGGACAGGACAACCTACGAG.

This clone is categorized as medium-sized (0.01 to 0.1%). With the read ending 3 residues before the CDR3 end, the germline J gene is used to fill in that end. The chain has TRBV3-1 (or the pseudogene TRBV3-2) and TRBJ2-3; 8 bases match TRBD1. Germline loops: CDR1 LGHDT, CDR2 YNNKEL (reference sequence). The CDR3 runs 20 residues. The junction had 21 bases not matched to a gene; V was cut back by 2 bases and J by 5 bases. The CDR3 region is CASSQLRDVTGGFDVDTQYF. CDR3 DNA, as far as it was read: TGTGCCAGCAGCCAATTAAGAGATGTCACAGGGGGTTTTGATGTAGATACG.